The 21 T cell receptor beta chains below come from one sample, sequenced in a study of blood T cell repertoires in COVID-19. The repertoire was sequenced with immunoSEQ multiplex PCR; TCRdb's copy has only in-frame clones and lacks some. The sample contains 200,000 to 250,000 clones, roughly 86% of which appear only once. The specimen was peripheral blood. These receptors all come from a woman aged 60 to 75 with acute or convalescent COVID-19.

The chain employs TRBV10-3 and TRBJ2-2, with D tentatively TRBD2 (5 bases). The CDR3 covers 15 residues. Germline values: CDR1 ENHRY, CDR2 SYGVKD. V lost 0 bases and J 6 bases, leaving 11 bases between the germline ends. This CDR3 is CAISESLGYAGELFF. The CDR3 bases are TGTGCCATCAGTGAGTCACTAGGGTACGCCGGGGAGCTGTTTTTT.

V and J are TRBV5-1 and TRBJ2-5; 8 bases line up with TRBD2. V shed 0 bases and J 2 bases; nucleotides not matched to a gene: 6. The CDR3 is made up of 16 amino acids. Germline V gene lookup returns CDR1 SGHRS and CDR2 YFSETQ. This CDR3 is CASSLAGAGAQETQYF. The CDR3, as DNA: TGCGCCAGCAGCTTGGCCGGAGCGGGGGCTCAAGAGACCCAGTACTTC.

This clone was detected once. The chain joins TRBV30 to TRBJ1-2, with D possibly TRBD1 on 5 matching bases. CDR1 is GTSNPN and CDR2 is SVGIG in the germline V gene (reference sequence). V was shortened by 1 base and J by 2 bases, with 5 bases between the two germline ends. The CDR3 length is 12 residues. CDR3 nucleotides: TGTGCCTGGAGTGAGGGGAACTATGGCTACACCTTC. Translated: CAWSEGNYGYTF.

This clone has ten or more counts. The chain couples TRBV7-2 to TRBJ2-7; 10 bases agree with TRBD1. V was clipped by 6 bases and J by 4 bases; unmatched bases: 6. In germline, CDR1 is SGHTA, CDR2 FQGNSA. The CDR3 contains 14 residues. CDR3 bases: TGTGCCAGCAGGACAGGGGGCGGAGGGTACGAGCAGTACTTC. It codes for CASRTGGGGYEQYF.

The CDR3 region is CASSLWGDNQPQHF. The CDR3 nucleotides read TGTGCCAGCAGTTTATGGGGAGACAATCAGCCCCAGCATTTT. This chain uses TRBV28 with TRBJ1-5; D gene ambiguous. The V gene lost 0 bases and the J gene lost 3 bases, with 6 bases spanning the gap. CDR1 and CDR2 from the germline V gene are MDHEN and SYDVKM. The CDR3 has 14 amino acids.

The chain recombines TRBV5-8 with TRBJ2-3; D possibly corresponds to TRBD2 (7 bases). The germline V gene encodes CDR1 SGHTS and CDR2 YDEGEE. This CDR3 region has 13 residues. V was clipped by 10 bases and J by 0 bases, with 12 bases between them. CDR3: CAGGAFSTDTQYF. For the CDR3, the DNA is TGTGCCGGGGGGGCCTTCAGCACAGATACGCAGTATTTT.

The chain combines TRBV10-2 with TRBJ1-5, with unresolved D. Germline V gene lookup returns CDR1 WSHSY and CDR2 SAAADI. Between the trimmed V and J ends, which lost 2 bases and 3 bases, there was a span of 5 bases. The CDR3 sequence is 13 residues long. The CDR3 region is CASSEDTNQPQHF. CDR3 nucleotides: TGCGCCAGCAGTGAGGACACCAATCAGCCCCAGCATTTT.

The chain combines TRBV5-1 with TRBJ1-3; D uncertain. With 1 base removed from V and 2 bases from J, the gap between germline ends came to 19 bases. The CDR3 is 18 amino acids. Per germline, CDR1 SGHRS and CDR2 YFSETQ. CDR3 in DNA: TGCGCCAGCAGCTTGTCCGATGCCCCCGCGTCTACTGGAAACACCATATATTTT. It is translated as CASSLSDAPASTGNTIYF.

DNA for the CDR3: TGTGCCAGCAGTTTGAGGACTAACTATGGCTACACCTTC. It codes for CASSLRTNYGYTF. The gene calls are TRBV28 and TRBJ1-2, with no clear D. The germline V gene encodes CDR1 MDHEN and CDR2 SYDVKM. The germline V and J ends were trimmed by 3 bases and 0 bases, with 5 bases remaining between them. The CDR3 contains 13 residues.

This clone has just one count. J is TRBJ2-4 and V is TRBV5-8; the D is unclear. V lost 0 bases and J 0 bases, leaving 4 bases between the germline ends. CDR1 and CDR2 from the germline V gene are SGHTS and YDEGEE. CDR3 length equals 14 residues. The CDR3 DNA reads TGTGCCAGCAGCTTGGCTAAAGCCAAAAACATTCAGTACTTC. Its translation is CASSLAKAKNIQYF.

The chain is built from TRBV6-5 and TRBJ1-1; no clear D. Germline-derived CDR1 and CDR2 are MNHEY and SVGAGI. The V end lost 0 bases, the J end lost 2 bases, and 13 bases lay between the germline ends. This CDR3 region has 16 residues. CDR3 residues: CASSYSTTSTNTEAFF. The CDR3 coding sequence is TGTGCCAGCAGTTACTCGACAACATCTACCAACACTGAAGCTTTCTTT.

The chain couples TRBV19 to TRBJ2-6; 10 nucleotides line up with TRBD2. This CDR3 has 21 residues. CDR1 and CDR2 from the germline V gene are LNHDA and SQIVND (reference sequence). Trimming cost V 3 bases and J 0 bases; bases outside gene matches: 14. CDR3 DNA sequence: TGTGCCAGTAGTATTGCAGCGGGAGGGCTAGTTGCCAGCTCTGGGGCCAACGTCCTGACTTTC. This gives the protein CASSIAAGGLVASSGANVLTF. Full variable domain (outside the CDR3, taken from reference TRBV19 and TRBJ2-6): DGGITQSPKYLFRKEGQNVTLSCEQNLNHDAMYWYRQDPGQGLRLIYYSQIVNDFQKGDIAEGYSVSREKKESFPLTVTSAQKNPTAFYLCASSIAAGGLVASSGANVLTFGAGSRLTVL.

Only a few counts were recorded for this clone. The chain employs TRBV21-1 and TRBJ1-1; the table assigns TRBD1, which was not confirmed against the DNA. TRBV21-1 represents a pseudogene. This CDR3 spans 15 amino acids. CDR3: CASSNAGTGGTEAFF. The CDR3 coding sequence is TGTGCCAGCAGCAATGCTGGGACAGGGGGTACTGAAGCTTTCTTT.

J is TRBJ1-5 and V is TRBV6-4; 11 bases map to TRBD1. CDR3 size: 13 residues. V shed 10 bases and J 7 bases; nucleotides not matched to a gene: 6. Germline loops: CDR1 MRHNA, CDR2 SNTAGT. The CDR3, as DNA: TGTGCCATTCCGGACAGGGGGCGACAGCCCCAGCATTTT. Translating gives CAIPDRGRQPQHF.

The chain joins TRBV5-1 to TRBJ1-5, with TRBD1 as a possible D gene (5 bases). Germline-derived CDR1 and CDR2 are SGHRS and YFSETQ. V lost 1 base and J lost 3, with 17 bases in between. This CDR3 region has 17 residues. In DNA form, the CDR3 reads TGCGCCAGCAGCTTGTGGGGGGAGGGAAAGGACAATCAGCCCCAGCATTTT. This sequence encodes CASSLWGEGKDNQPQHF.

The chain links TRBV2 to TRBJ1-2, with a possible D match to TRBD1 (6 bases). The CDR3 extends over 14 amino acids. Per the germline V gene, CDR1 is SNHLY and CDR2 is FYNNEI. The germline V and J ends were trimmed by 6 bases and 11 bases, with 22 bases remaining between them. CDR3 coding DNA: TGTGCCAGCAGCCCCTCCCGGGACACTACTCGGTACACCTTC. It translates to CASSPSRDTTRYTF. The full variable domain, its missing parts supplied by reference TRBV2 and TRBJ1-2, is EPEVTQTPSHQVTQMGQEVILRCVPISNHLYFYWYRQILGQKVEFLVSFYNNEISEKSEIFDDQFSVERPDGSNFTLKIRSTKLEDSAMYFCASSPSRDTTRYTFGSGTRLTVV.

The chain links TRBV7-9 to TRBJ1-3; D is possibly TRBD1 (5 bases). This CDR3 comprises 14 residues. The V gene lost 5 bases and the J gene lost 0 bases, with 8 bases spanning the gap. Looked up from germline, CDR1 is SEHNR and CDR2 is FQNEAQ (reference sequence). The CDR3 nucleotides are TGTGCCAGCAGCGGGACTGCCTCTGGAAACACCATATATTTT. It translates to CASSGTASGNTIYF.

The chain employs TRBV28 and TRBJ1-1; no firm D call. CDR1 MDHEN and CDR2 SYDVKM come from the germline V gene. The ends were cut back, 7 bases at V and 1 base at J, with 7 bases in the middle. The CDR3 is made up of 12 amino acids. CDR3 DNA: TGTGCCAGCACCGCACAGAACACTGAAGCTTTCTTT. It yields the protein CASTAQNTEAFF.

V gene TRBV7-3 combines with J gene TRBJ1-1, with TRBD1 as a possible D gene (5 bases). V lost 1 base, J lost 7 bases, and 10 bases lay in between. CDR1 SGHTA and CDR2 FQGTGA come from the germline V gene. The CDR3 is made up of 13 amino acids. The CDR3 bases are TGTGCCAGCAGCTTAATAGGCGGGGGTGAAGCTTTCTTT. It yields the protein CASSLIGGGEAFF.

The chain's CDR3 is CSASTDSWGYGYTF. The CDR3 nucleotides are TGCAGTGCTAGTACTGACAGTTGGGGCTATGGCTACACCTTC. The chain links TRBV20-1 to TRBJ1-2; D possibly corresponds to TRBD1 (5 bases). Germline-derived CDR1 and CDR2 are DFQATT and SNEGSKA (reference sequence). The CDR3 loop spans 14 amino acids. Trimming stripped 3 bases from V and 4 bases from J, with 15 bases between.

The gene calls are TRBV5-1 and TRBJ2-5; D is perhaps TRBD1 (6 bases). The CDR3 spans 15 residues. Deletions cut 2 bases from V and 1 base from J, with 12 bases between. In germline, CDR1 is SGHRS, CDR2 YFSETQ. CDR3 sequence (DNA): TGCGCCAGCAGCTTAACACAGGGATCCCAAGAGACCCAGTACTTC. Its protein product is CASSLTQGSQETQYF.